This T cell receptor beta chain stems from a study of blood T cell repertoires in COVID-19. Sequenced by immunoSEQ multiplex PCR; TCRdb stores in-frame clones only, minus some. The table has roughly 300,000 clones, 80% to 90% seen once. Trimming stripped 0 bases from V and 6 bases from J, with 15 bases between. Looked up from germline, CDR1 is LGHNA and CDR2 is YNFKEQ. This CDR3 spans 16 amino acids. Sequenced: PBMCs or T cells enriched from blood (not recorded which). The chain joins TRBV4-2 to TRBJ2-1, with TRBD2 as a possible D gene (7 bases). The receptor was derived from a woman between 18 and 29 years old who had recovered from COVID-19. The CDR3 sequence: CASSQDVGGPPNEQFF. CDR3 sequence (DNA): TGTGCCAGCAGCCAAGATGTCGGGGGGCCGCCCAATGAGCAGTTCTTC.